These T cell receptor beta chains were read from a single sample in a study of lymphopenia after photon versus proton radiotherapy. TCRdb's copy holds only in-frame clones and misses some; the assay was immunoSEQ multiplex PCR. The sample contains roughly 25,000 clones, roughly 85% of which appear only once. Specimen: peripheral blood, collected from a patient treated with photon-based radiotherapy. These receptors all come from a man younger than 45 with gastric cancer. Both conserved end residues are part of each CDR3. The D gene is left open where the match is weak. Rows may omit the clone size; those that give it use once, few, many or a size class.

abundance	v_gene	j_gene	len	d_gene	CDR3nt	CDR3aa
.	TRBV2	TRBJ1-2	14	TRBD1	TGTGCCAGCAGTGGAAGGACAGGGAGGGGTGGCTACACCTTC	CASSGRTGRGGYTF
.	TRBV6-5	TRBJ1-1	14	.	TGTGCCAGCAGTTACTCAGGAACGAACACTGAAGCTTTCTTT	CASSYSGTNTEAFF
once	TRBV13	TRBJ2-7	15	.	TGTGCCAGCAGCTTAGGTGCGGGCGCCTCGGGGGAGCAGTACTTC	CASSLGAGASGEQYF
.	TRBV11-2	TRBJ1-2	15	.	TGTGCCAGCAGCTTAGGAGGGACGGGGGGCTATGGCTACACCTTC	CASSLGGTGGYGYTF
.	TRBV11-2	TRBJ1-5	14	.	TGTGCCAGCAGCTTAGATAGAGGCAATCAGCCCCAGCATTTT	CASSLDRGNQPQHF
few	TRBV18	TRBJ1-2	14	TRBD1	TGTGCCAGCTCACCACAGGACAGGGTTAATGGCTACACCTTC	CASSPQDRVNGYTF
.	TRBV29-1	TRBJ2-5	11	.	TGCAGCGTTCGACTATATGAGACCCAGTACTTC	CSVRLYETQYF
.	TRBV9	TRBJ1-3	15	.	TGTGCCAGCAGCGTATCGGGGGGCTCTGGAAACACCATATATTTT	CASSVSGGSGNTIYF
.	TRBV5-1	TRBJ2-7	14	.	TGCGCCAGCAGCTCGTGGACTGCGTTCTACGAGCAGTACTTC	CASSSWTAFYEQYF
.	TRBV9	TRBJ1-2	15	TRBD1	TGTGCCAGCAATGAGGGGGACAGGACTAACTATGGCTACACCTTC	CASNEGDRTNYGYTF
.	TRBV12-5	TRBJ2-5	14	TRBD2	TGTGCTAGTGGTTTAGTGGCGGGAGCGGAGACCCAGTACTTC	CASGLVAGAETQYF
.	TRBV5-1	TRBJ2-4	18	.	TGCGCCAGCAGCTTGGGTTTCGGTTCCACAGTGGCCAAAAACATTCAGTACTTC	CASSLGFGSTVAKNIQYF
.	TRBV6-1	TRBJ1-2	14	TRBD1	TGTGCCAGCAGTGAGCCGACAGGGAACTATGGCTACACCTTC	CASSEPTGNYGYTF
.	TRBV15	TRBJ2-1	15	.	TGTGCCACCAGCAGAAGCCAGGGGTCCTACAATGAGCAGTTCTTC	CATSRSQGSYNEQFF
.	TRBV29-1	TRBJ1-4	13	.	TGCAGCGTTGCGCGGGGGGCTAATGAAAAACTGTTTTTT	CSVARGANEKLFF
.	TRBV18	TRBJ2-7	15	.	TGTGCCAGCTCACCAACGACTCTGAGGGACTACGAGCAGTACTTC	CASSPTTLRDYEQYF
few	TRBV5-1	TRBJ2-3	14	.	TGCGCCAGCAGCGGAAGGGACCGCACAGATACGCAGTATTTT	CASSGRDRTDTQYF
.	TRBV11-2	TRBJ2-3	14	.	TGTGCCAGCAGCGCGGGACTGAACACAGATACGCAGTATTTT	CASSAGLNTDTQYF
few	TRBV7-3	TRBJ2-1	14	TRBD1	TGTGCCAGCAGCTTAGGACAGGGGAACAATGAGCAGTTCTTC	CASSLGQGNNEQFF
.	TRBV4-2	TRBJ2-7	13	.	TGTGCCAGCAGCTTGGCAGGGGGGGGCGAGCAGTACTTC	CASSLAGGGEQYF
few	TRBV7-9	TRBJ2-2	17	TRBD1	TGTGCCAGCAGCTTAGATGGCAGGGGGCGAAAGACCGGGGAGCTGTTTTTT	CASSLDGRGRKTGELFF
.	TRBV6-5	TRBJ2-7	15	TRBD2	TGTGCCAGCAGTTACTCTCTAGCGGGTATCTACGAGCAGTACTTC	CASSYSLAGIYEQYF
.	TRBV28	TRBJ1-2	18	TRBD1	TGTGCCAGCAGTTTATCGGTGGATGGGGACAGGAGTAACTATGGCTACACCTTC	CASSLSVDGDRSNYGYTF
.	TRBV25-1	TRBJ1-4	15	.	TGTGCCAGCAGGGCAGGGGTCGGGGGTAATGAAAAACTGTTTTTT	CASRAGVGGNEKLFF
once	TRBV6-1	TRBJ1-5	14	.	TGTGCCAGCACCTTTTCCCGGGACAAGGGTCCTCGGCATTTT	CASTFSRDKGPRHF
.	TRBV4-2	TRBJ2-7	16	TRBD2	TGTGCCAGCAGCTCAGAACCTAGCGGGAGGCGCTACGAGCAGTACTTC	CASSSEPSGRRYEQYF
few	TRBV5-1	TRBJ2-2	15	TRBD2	TGCGCCAGCAGCTTCGGGGGGTTCCTCGGCGGGGAGCTGTTTTTT	CASSFGGFLGGELFF
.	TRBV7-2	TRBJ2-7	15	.	TGTGCCAGCAGCTTAATGGCGGAGCCGACCTACGAGCAGTACTTC	CASSLMAEPTYEQYF
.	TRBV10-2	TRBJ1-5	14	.	TGCGCCAGCAGTGAGTCGACGGAGAATCAGCCCCAGCATTTT	CASSESTENQPQHF
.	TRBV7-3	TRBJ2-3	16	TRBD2	TGTGCCAGCAGCACGAAAACTAGCGGACGCACAGATACGCAGTATTTT	CASSTKTSGRTDTQYF
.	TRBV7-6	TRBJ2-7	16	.	TGTGCCAGCAGCCCCACCCAGGGCCCAACCTCGATGGAGCAGTACTTC	CASSPTQGPTSMEQYF
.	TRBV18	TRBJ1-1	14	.	TGTGCCAGCTCACCATTCGCGAGTAACACTGAAGCTTTCTTT	CASSPFASNTEAFF
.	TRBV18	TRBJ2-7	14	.	TGTGCCAGCTCACCTACAGGGTCCTCCTACGAGCAGTACTTC	CASSPTGSSYEQYF
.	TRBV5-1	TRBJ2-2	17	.	TGCGCCAGCAGCCTGGGAATCTCGGGACAGAACACCGGGGAGCTGTTTTTT	CASSLGISGQNTGELFF